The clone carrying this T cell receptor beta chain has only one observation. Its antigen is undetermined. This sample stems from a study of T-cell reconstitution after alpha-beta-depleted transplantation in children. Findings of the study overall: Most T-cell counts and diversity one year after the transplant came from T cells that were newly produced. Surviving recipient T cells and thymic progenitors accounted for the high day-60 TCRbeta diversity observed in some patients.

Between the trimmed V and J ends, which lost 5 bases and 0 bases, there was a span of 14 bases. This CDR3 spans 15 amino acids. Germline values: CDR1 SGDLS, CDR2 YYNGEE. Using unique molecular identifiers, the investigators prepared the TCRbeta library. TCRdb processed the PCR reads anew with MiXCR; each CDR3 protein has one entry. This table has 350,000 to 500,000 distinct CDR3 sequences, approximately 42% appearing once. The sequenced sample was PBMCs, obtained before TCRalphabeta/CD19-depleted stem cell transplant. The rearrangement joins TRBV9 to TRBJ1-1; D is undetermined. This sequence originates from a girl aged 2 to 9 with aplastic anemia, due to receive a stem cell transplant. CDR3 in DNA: TGTGCCAGCAGACCCTTACAGCTTTTGAACACTGAAGCTTTCTTT. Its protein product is CASRPLQLLNTEAFF.